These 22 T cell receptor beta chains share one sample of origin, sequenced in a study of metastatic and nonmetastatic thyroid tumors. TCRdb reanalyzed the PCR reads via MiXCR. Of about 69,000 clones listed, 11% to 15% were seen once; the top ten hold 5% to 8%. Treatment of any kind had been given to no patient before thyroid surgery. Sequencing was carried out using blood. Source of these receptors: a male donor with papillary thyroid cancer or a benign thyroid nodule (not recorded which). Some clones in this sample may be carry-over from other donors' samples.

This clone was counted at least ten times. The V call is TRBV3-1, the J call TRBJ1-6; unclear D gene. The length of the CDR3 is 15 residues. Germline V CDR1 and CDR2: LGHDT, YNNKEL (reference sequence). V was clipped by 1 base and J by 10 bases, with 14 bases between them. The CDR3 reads CASSQGARRYSPLHF. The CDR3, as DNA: TGTGCCAGCAGCCAAGGCGCCAGAAGATACTCACCCCTCCACTTT.

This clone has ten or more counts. CDR3 sequence (DNA): TGTGCCAGCAGCCCAGGCCTGACAGTCACAGATACGCAGTATTTT. Protein product: CASSPGLTVTDTQYF. The rearrangement uses TRBV3-1 and TRBJ2-3; TRBD1 might be the D (5 bases). Germline CDR1 LGHDT, CDR2 YNNKEL (reference sequence). Trimming removed 4 bases at V and 2 bases at J, with 13 bases between. This CDR3 is 15 amino acids long.

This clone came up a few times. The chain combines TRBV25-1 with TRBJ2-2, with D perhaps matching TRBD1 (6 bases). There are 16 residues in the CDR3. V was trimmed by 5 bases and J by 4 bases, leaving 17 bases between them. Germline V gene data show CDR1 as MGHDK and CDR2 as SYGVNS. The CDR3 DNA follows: TGTGCCAGCAGTAACTGCTTGACAGGCGTCACCGGGGAGCTGTTTTTT. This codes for CASSNCLTGVTGELFF.

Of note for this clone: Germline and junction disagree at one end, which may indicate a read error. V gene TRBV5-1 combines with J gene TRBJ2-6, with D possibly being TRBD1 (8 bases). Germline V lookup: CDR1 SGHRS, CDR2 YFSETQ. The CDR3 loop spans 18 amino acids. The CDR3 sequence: CASGLETGEGPGANVMTF. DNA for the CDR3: TGCGCCAGCGGCTTGGAGACAGGGGAGGGACCTGGGGCCAACGTCATGACTTTC.

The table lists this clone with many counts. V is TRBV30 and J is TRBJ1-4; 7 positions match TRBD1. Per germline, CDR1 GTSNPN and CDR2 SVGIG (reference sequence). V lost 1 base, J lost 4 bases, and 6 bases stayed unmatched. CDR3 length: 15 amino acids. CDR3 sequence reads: CAWSGRQGNNEKLFF. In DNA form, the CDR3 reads TGTGCCTGGAGTGGCCGACAGGGAAATAATGAAAAACTGTTTTTT.

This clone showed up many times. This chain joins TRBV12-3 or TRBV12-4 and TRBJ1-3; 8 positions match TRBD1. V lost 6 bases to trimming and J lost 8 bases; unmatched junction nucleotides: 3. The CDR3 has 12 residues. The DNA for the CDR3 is TGTGCCAGCAGGTCACAGGGGGACACCATATATTTT. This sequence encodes CASRSQGDTIYF.

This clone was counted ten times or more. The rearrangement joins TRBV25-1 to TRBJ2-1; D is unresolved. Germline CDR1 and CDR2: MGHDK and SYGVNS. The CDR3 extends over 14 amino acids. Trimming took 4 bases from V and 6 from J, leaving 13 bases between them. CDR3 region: CASSGTVIFNEQFF. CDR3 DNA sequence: TGTGCCAGCAGTGGAACTGTTATATTCAATGAGCAGTTCTTC.

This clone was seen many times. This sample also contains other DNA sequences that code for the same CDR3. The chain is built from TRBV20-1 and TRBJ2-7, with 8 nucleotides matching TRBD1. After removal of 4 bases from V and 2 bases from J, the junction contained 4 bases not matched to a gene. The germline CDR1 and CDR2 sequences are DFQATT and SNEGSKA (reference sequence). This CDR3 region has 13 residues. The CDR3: CSATRTGPYEQYV. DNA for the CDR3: TGCAGTGCTACCCGGACAGGGCCCTACGAGCAGTACGTC.

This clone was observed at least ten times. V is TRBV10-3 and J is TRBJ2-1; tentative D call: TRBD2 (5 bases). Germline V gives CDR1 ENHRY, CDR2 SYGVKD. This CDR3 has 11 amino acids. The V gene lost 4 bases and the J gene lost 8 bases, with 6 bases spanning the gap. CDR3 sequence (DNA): TGTGCCATCAGTGCGGGGTATGAGCAGTTCTTC. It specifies CAISAGYEQFF.

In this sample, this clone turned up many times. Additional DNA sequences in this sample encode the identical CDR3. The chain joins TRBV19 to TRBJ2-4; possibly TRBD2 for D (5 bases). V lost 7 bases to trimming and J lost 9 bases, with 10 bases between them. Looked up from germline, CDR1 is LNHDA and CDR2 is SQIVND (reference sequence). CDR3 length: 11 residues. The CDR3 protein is CASMDGLIQYF. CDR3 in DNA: TGTGCCAGTATGGACGGACTCATTCAGTACTTC.

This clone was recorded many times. This chain's CDR3 is CATSDGRRRTATNEKLFF. CDR3 coding DNA: TGTGCCACCAGTGACGGCCGACGGAGGACTGCAACTAATGAAAAACTGTTTTTT. V is TRBV24-1 and J is TRBJ1-4; D uncertain. Looked up from germline, CDR1 is KGHDR and CDR2 is SFDVKD. V dropped 4 bases and J dropped 0 bases, with 17 bases sitting between them. The CDR3 loop spans 18 amino acids.

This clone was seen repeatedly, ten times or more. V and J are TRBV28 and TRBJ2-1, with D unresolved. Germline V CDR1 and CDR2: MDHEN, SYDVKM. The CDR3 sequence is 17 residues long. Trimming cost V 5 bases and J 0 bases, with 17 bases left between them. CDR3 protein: CASSPLLIGSSYNEQFF. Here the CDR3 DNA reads TGTGCCAGCAGTCCTCTACTCATAGGAAGCTCCTACAATGAGCAGTTCTTC. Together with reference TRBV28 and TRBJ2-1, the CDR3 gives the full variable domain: DVKVTQSSRYLVKRTGEKVFLECVQDMDHENMFWYRQDPGLGLRLIYFSYDVKMKEKGDIPEGYSVSREKKERFSLILESASTNQTSMYLCASSPLLIGSSYNEQFFGPGTRLTVL.

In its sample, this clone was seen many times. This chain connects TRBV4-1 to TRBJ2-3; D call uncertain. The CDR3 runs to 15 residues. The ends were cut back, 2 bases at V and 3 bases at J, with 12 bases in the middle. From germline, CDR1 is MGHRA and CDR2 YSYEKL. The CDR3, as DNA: TGCGCCAGCAGCCAATCAACCCCGATGACAGATACGCAGTATTTT. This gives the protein CASSQSTPMTDTQYF.

Here the CDR3 reads CASSSTGLSGNTIYF. DNA for the CDR3: TGTGCCAGCAGTTCTACGGGTCTCTCTGGAAACACCATATATTTT. The chain is built from TRBV6-5 and TRBJ1-3; D is uncertain. The CDR3 is 15 residues long. The V gene lost 4 bases and the J gene lost 0 bases, with 10 bases spanning the gap. Per germline, CDR1 MNHEY and CDR2 SVGAGI.

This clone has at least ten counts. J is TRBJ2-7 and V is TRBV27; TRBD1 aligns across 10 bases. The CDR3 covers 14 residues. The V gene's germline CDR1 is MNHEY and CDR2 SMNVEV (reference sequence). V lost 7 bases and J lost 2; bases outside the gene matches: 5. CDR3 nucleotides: TGTGCCAGCAAATTCGGACAGGGGGCCTACGAGCAGTACTTC. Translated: CASKFGQGAYEQYF.

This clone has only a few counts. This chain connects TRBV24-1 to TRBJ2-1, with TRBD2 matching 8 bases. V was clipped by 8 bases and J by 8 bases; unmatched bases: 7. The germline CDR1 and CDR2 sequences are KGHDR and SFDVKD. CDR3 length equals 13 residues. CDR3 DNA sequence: TGTGCCACCAAGGCTAGCGGGTTAGATGAGCAGTTCTTC. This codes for CATKASGLDEQFF.

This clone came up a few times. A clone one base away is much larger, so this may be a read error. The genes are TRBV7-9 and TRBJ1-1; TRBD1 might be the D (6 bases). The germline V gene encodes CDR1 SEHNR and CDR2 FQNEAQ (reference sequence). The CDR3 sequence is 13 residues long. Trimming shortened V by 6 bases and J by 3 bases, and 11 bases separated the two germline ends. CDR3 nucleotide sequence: TGTGCCAGCAGGGTAACAGGGTACACTGAAGCTTTCTTT. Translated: CASRVTGYTEAFF.

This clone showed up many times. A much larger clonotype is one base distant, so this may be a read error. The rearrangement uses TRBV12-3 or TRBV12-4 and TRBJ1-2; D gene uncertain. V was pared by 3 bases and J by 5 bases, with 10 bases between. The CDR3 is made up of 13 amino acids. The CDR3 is CASSFIREYGYTF. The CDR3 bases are TGTGCCAGCAGTTTTATTCGGGAGTATGGCTACACCTTC.

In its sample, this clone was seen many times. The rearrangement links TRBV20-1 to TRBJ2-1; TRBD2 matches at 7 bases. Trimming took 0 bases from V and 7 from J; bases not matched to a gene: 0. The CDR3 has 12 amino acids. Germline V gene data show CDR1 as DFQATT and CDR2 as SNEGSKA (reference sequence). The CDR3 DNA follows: TGCAGTGCTAGAGAGCGGGAGAATGAGCAGTTCTTC. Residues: CSARERENEQFF.

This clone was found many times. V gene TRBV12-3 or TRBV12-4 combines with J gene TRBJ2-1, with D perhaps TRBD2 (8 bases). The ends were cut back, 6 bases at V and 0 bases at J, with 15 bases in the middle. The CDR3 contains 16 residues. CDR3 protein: CASSRSGDSSYNEQFF. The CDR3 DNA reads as TGTGCCAGCAGCCGTAGCGGGGACAGCTCCTACAATGAGCAGTTCTTC.

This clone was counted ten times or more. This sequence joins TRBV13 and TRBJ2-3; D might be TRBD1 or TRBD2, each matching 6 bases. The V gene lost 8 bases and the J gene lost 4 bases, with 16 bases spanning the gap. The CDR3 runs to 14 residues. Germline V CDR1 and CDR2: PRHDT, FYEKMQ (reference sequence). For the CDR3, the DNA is TGTGCCAGCTCCACAGGGAGGACTGCAGATACGCAGTATTTT. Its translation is CASSTGRTADTQYF.

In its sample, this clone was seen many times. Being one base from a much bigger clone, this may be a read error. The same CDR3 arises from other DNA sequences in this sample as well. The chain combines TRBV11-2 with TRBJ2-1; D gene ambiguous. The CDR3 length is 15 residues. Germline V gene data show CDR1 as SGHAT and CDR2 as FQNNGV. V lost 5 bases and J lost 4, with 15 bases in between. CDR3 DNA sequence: TGTGCCAGCAGCGTTGTAGCTGCTGCTTACAATGAGCAGTTCTTC. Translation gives CASSVVAAAYNEQFF.